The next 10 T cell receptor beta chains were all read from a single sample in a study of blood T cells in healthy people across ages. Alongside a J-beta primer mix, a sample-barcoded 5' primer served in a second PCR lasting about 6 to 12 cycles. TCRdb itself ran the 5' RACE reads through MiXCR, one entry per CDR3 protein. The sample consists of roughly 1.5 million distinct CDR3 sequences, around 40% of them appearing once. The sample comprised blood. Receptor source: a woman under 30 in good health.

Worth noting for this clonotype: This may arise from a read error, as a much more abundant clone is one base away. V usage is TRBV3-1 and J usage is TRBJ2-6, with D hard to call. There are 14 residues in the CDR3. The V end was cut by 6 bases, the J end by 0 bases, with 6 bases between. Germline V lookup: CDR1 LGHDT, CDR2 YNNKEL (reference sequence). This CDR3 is CASRTNSGANVLTF. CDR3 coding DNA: TGTGCCAGCAGAACCAACTCTGGGGCCAACGTCCTGACTTTC.

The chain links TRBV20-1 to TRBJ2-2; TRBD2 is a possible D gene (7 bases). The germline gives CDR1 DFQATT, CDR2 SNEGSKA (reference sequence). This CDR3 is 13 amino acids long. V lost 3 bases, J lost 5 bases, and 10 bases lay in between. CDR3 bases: TGCAGTGCTAGTAGGGGGGGTACCGGGGAGCTGTTTTTT. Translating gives CSASRGGTGELFF.

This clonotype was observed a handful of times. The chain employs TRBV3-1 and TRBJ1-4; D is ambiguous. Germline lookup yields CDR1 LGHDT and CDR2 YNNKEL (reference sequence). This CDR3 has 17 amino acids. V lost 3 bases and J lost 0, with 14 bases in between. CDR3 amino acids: CASSQAVDLATNEKLFF. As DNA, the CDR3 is TGTGCCAGCAGCCAGGCGGTGGACCTTGCAACTAATGAAAAACTGTTTTTT.

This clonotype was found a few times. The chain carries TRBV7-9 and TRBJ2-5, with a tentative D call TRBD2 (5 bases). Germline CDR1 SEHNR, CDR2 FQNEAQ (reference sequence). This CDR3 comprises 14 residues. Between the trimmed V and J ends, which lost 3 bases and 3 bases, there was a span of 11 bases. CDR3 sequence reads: CASSFYHGEETQYF. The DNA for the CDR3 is TGTGCCAGCAGCTTTTACCACGGGGAAGAGACCCAGTACTTC. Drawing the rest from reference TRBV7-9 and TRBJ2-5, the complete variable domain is DTGVSQNPRHKITKRGQNVTFRCDPISEHNRLYWYRQTLGQGPEFLTYFQNEAQLEKSRLLSDRFSAERPKGSFSTLEIQRTEQGDSAMYLCASSFYHGEETQYFGPGTRLLVL.

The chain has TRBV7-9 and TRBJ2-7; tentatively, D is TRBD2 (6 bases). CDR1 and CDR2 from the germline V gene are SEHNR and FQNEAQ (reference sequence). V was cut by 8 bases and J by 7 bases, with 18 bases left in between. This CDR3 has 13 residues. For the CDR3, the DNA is TGTGCCAGCTGCACTAGCTTGGTCGATGAGCAGTACTTC. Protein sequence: CASCTSLVDEQYF.

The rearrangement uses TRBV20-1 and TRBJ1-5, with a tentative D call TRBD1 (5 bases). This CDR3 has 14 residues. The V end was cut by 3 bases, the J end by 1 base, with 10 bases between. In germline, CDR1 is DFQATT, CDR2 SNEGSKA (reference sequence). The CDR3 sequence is CSASPRVSNQPQHF. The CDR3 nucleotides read TGCAGTGCTAGCCCCAGGGTGAGCAATCAGCCCCAGCATTTT.

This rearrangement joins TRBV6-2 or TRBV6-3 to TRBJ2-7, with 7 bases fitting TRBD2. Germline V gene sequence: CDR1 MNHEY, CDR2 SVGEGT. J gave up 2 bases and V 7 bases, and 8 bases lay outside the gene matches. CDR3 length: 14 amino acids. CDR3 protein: CASKRREYTYEQYF. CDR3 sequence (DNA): TGTGCCAGCAAACGGCGGGAGTACACCTACGAGCAGTACTTC.

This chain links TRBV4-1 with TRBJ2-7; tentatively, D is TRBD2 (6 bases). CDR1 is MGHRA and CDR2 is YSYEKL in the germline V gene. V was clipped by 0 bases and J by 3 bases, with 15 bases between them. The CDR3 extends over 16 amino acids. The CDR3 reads CASSQDFGGVVYEQYF. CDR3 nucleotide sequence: TGCGCCAGCAGCCAAGATTTCGGGGGAGTGGTCTACGAGCAGTACTTC.

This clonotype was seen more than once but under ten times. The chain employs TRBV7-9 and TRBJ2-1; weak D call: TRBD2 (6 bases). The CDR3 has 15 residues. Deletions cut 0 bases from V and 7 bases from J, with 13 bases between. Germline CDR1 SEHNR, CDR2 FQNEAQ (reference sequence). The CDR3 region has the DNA TGTGCCAGCAGCTTAGCCCGACTCGGGGGAAATGAGCAGTTCTTC. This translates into CASSLARLGGNEQFF.

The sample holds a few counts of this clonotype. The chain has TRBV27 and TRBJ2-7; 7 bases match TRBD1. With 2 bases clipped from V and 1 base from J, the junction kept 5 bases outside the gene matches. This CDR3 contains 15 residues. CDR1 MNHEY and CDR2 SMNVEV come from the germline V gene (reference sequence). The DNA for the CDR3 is TGTGCCAGCAGTTTAAAGACAGGGCAGTCCTACGAGCAGTACTTC. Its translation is CASSLKTGQSYEQYF.